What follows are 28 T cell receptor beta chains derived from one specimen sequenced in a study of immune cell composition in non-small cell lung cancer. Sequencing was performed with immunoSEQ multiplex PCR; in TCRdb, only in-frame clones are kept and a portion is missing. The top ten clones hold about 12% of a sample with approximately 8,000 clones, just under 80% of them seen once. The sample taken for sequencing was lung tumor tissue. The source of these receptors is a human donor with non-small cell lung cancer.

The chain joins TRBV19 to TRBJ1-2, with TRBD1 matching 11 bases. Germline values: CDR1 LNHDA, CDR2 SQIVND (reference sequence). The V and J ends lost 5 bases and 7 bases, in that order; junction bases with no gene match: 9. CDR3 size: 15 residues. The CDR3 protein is CASSPSGTGGSGYTF. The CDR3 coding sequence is TGTGCCAGTAGTCCCTCCGGGACAGGGGGTAGTGGCTACACCTTC.

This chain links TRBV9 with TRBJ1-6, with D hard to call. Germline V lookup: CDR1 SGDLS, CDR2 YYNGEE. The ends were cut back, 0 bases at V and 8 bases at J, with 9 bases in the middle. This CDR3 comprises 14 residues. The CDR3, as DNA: TGTGCCAGCAGCGTAGGACGGAGGGATTCACCCCTCCACTTT. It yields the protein CASSVGRRDSPLHF.

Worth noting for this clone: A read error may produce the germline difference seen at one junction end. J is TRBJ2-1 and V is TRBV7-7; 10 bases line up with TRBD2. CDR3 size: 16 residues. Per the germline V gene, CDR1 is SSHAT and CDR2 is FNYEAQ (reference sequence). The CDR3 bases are TGTGCTAGCAGCCCATTAGCGGGGGGATCCTACAATGAGCAGTTCTTC. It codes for CASSPLAGGSYNEQFF.

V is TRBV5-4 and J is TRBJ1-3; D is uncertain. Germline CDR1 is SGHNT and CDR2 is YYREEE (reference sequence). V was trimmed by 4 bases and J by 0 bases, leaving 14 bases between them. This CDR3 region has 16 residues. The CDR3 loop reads CASSLAQARSGNTIYF. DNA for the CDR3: TGTGCCAGCAGCCTCGCCCAGGCCCGCTCTGGAAACACCATATATTTT.

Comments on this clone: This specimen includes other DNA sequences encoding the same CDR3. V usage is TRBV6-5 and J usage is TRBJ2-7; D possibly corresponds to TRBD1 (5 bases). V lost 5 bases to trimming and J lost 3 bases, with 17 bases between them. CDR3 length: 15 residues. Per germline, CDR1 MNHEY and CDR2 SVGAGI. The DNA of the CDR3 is TGTGCCAGCAGTCCCCCGGGCAGGGTGCTCTACGAGCAGTACTTC. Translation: CASSPPGRVLYEQYF.

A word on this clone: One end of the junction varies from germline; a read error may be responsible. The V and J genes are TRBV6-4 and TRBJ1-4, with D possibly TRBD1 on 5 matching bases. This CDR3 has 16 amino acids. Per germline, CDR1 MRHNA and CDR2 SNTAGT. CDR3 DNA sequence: TGTGCCAGCAGTTACTCTTTTGGGAGTGGGGCTGAAAAACTGTTTTTT. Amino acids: CASSYSFGSGAEKLFF.

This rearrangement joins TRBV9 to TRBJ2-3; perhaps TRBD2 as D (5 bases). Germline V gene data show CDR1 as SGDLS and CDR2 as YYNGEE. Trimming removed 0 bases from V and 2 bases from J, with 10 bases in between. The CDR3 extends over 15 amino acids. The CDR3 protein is CASSVGLAITDTQYF. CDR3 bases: TGTGCCAGCAGCGTAGGTCTAGCAATCACAGATACGCAGTATTTT.

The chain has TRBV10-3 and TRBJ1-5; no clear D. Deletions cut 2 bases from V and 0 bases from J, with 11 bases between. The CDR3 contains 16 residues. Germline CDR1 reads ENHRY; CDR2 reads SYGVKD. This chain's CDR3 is CAISEGHISSNQPQHF. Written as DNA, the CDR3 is TGTGCCATCAGTGAGGGGCATATCAGTAGCAATCAGCCCCAGCATTTT.

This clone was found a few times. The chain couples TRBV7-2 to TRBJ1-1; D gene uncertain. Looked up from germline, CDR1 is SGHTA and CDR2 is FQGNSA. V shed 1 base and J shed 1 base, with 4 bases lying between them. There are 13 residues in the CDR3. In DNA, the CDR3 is TGTGCCAGCAGCTTAGTCGAGAACACTGAAGCTTTCTTT. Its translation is CASSLVENTEAFF.

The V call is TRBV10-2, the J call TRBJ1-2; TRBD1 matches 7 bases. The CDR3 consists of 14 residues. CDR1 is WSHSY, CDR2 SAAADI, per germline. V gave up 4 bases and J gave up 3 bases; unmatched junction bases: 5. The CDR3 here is CASSADRRDYGYTF. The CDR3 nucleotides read TGCGCCAGCAGTGCGGACAGGAGGGACTATGGCTACACCTTC.

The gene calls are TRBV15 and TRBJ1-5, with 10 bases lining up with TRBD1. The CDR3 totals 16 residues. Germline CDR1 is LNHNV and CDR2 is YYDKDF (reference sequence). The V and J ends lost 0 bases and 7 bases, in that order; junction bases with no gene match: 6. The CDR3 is CATSRDVTGGAQPQHF. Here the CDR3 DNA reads TGTGCCACCAGCAGAGATGTGACAGGGGGCGCGCAGCCCCAGCATTTT.

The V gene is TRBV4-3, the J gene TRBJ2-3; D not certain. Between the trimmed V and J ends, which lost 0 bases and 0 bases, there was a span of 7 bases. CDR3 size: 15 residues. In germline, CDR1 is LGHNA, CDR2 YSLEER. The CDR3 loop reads CASSQDPRSTDTQYF. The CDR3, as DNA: TGCGCCAGCAGCCAAGATCCCAGGAGCACAGATACGCAGTATTTT.

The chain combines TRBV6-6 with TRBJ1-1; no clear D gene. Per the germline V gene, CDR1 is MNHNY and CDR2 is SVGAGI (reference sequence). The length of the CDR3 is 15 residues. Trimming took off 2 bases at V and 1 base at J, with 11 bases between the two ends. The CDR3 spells CASSYEARANTEAFF. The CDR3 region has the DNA TGTGCCAGCAGTTACGAGGCGAGGGCGAACACTGAAGCTTTCTTT.

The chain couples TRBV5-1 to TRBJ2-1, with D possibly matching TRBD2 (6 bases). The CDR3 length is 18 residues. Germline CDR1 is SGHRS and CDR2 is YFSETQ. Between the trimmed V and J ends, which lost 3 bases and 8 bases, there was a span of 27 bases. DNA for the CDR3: TGCGCCAGCAGCTCGATGAAAGGGAGGTGGGTATCGGACTATGAGCAGTTCTTC. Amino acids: CASSSMKGRWVSDYEQFF.

The CDR3 region is CASPGQGARNTGELFF. The CDR3 DNA sequence: TGTGCCAGCCCCGGACAGGGCGCAAGGAACACCGGGGAGCTGTTTTTT. V usage is TRBV18 and J usage is TRBJ2-2, with 8 bases matching TRBD1. J gave up 1 base and V 8 bases, and 9 bases lay outside the gene matches. Germline CDR1 KGHSH, CDR2 LQKENI. There are 16 residues in the CDR3.

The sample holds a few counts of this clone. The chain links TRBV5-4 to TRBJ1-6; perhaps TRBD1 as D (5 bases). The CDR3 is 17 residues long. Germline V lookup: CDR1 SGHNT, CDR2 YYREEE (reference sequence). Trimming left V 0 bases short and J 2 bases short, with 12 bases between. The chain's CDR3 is CASSLAGDRPYNSPLHF. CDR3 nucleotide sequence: TGTGCCAGCAGCTTGGCGGGGGATCGGCCCTATAATTCACCCCTCCACTTT.

CDR3 in amino acids: CASSYSIAATDTQYF. In nucleotides, the CDR3 is TGTGCCAGCAGTTACTCGATTGCGGCAACAGATACGCAGTATTTT. The V gene is TRBV6-5, the J gene TRBJ2-3; D is undetermined. V lost 0 bases, J lost 3 bases, and 10 bases lay in between. Germline V gene lookup returns CDR1 MNHEY and CDR2 SVGAGI. The CDR3 contains 15 residues.

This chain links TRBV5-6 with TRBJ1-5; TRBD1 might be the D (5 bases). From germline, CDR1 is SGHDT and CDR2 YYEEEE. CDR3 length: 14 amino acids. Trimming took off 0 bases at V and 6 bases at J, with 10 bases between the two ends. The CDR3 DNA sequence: TGTGCCAGCAGCTTGGGTCCGGGGGGTCAGCCCCAGCATTTT. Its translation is CASSLGPGGQPQHF.

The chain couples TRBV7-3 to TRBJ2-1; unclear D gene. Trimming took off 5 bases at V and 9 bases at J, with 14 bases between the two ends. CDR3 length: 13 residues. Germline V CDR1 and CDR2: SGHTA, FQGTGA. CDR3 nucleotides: TGTGCCAGCAGCCCCCCCTCCTACGGTGAGCAGTTCTTC. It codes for CASSPPSYGEQFF.

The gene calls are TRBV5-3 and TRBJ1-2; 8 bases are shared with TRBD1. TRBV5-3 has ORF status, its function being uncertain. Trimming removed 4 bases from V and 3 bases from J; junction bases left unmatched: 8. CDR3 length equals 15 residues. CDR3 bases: TGTGCCAGAAGCCCCCCCGGGACAGGCGACTATGGCTACACCTTC. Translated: CARSPPGTGDYGYTF.

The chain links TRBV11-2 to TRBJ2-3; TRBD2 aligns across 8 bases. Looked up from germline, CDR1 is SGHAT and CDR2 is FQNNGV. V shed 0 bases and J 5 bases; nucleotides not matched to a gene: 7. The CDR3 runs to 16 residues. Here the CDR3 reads CASSLDGGGTRDTQYF. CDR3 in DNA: TGTGCCAGCAGCTTAGATGGCGGGGGGACGAGAGATACGCAGTATTTT.

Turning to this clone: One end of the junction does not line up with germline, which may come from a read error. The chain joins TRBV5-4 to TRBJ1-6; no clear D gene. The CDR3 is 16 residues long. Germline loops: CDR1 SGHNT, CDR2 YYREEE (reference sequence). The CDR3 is CASSQVRNQAHSPLHF. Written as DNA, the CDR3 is TGCGCCAGCAGCCAAGTAAGGAATCAGGCCCATTCACCCCTCCACTTT.

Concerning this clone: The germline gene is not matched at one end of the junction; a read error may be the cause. CDR3 sequence: CASSQDSGQGSPLHF. CDR3 nucleotide sequence: TGCGCCAGCAGCCAAGATTCAGGCCAGGGATCACCCCTCCACTTT. The chain uses TRBV7-2 and TRBJ1-6; perhaps TRBD1 as D (5 bases). Germline CDR1 is SGHTA and CDR2 is FQGNSA. This CDR3 is built from 15 residues. The full variable domain, its missing parts supplied by reference TRBV7-2 and TRBJ1-6, is GAGVSQSPSNKVTEKGKDVELRCDPISGHTALYWYRQSLGQGLEFLIYFQGNSAPDKSGLPSDRFSAERTGGSVSTLTIQRTQQEDSAVYLCASSQDSGQGSPLHFGNGTRLTVT.

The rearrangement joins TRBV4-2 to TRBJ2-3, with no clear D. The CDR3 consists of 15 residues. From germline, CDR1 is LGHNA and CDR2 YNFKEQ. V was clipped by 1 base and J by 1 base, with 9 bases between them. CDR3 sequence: CASSQAMSGTDTQYF. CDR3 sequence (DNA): TGTGCCAGCAGCCAAGCCATGTCAGGCACAGATACGCAGTATTTT.

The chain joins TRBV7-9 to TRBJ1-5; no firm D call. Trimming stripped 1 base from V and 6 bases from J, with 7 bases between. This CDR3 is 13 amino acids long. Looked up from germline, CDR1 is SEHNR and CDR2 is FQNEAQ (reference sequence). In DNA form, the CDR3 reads TGTGCCAGCAGCTTAGATCTAGGTCAGCCCCAGCATTTT. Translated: CASSLDLGQPQHF.

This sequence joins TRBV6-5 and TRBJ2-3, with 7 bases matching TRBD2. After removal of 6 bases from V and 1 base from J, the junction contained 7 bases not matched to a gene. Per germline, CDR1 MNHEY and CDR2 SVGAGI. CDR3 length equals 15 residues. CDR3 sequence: CASSPLAGGTDTQYF. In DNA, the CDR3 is TGTGCCAGCAGCCCCCTGGCGGGGGGCACAGATACGCAGTATTTT.

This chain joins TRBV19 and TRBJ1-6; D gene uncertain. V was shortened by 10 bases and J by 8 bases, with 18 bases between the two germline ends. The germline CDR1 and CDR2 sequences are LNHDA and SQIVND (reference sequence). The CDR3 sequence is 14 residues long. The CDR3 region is CATQRKGRDSPLHF. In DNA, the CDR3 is TGTGCCACCCAACGGAAGGGTCGTGATTCACCCCTCCACTTT.

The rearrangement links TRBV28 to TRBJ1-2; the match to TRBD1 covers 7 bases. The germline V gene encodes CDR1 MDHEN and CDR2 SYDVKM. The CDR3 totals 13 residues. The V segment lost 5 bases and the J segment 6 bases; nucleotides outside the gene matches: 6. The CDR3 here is CASSTGTAHGYTF. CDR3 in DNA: TGTGCCAGCAGTACAGGGACAGCCCATGGCTACACCTTC.